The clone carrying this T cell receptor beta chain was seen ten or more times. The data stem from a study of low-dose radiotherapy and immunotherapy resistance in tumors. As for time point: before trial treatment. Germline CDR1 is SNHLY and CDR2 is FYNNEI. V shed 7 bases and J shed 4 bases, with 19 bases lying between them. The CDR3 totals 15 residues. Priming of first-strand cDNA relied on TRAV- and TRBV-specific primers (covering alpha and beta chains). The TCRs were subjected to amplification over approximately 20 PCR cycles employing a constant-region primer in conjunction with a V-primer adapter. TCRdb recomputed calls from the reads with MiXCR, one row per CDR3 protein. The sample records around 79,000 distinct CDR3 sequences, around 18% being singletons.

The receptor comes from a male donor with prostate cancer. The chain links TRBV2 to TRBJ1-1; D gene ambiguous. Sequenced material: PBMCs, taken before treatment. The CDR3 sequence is CASTSLSGSGTEAFF. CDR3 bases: TGTGCCAGCACCTCTTTGAGTGGGAGCGGCACTGAAGCTTTCTTT.